Listed below are T cell receptor beta chains from one sample, sequenced in a study of radiotherapy plus CTLA-4 blockade in lung cancer. The protocol was immunoSEQ multiplex PCR, while the TCRdb copy is restricted to in-frame clones and leaves out a portion. The sample shows about 98,000 clones, about 81% of them seen only once. The material sequenced was peripheral blood, taken from a patient treated with radiotherapy plus ipilimumab. Source of these receptors: a human donor with non-small cell lung cancer who had a partial response to radiotherapy plus ipilimumab. The CDR3 runs from the conserved cysteine through the conserved F or W. The D gene is left open where the match is weak. Size is omitted from some rows. Given values are once, few, many or a class for expanded clones.

v_gene	d_gene	abundance	j_gene	CDR3nt	CDR3aa
TRBV2	TRBD2	NA	TRBJ2-4	TGTGCCAGCCAAGAGCGGGAGGGCCGGTTGGGCATTCAGTACTTC	CASQEREGRLGIQYF
TRBV6-5	NA	once	TRBJ1-1	TGTGCCAGCCGTAGGGGGTTGGATTCGCATGAAGCTTTCTTT	CASRRGLDSHEAFF
TRBV5-1	NA	NA	TRBJ2-1	TGCGCCAGCAGCTCGGGTCTTAGCTCCTACAATGAGCAGTTCTTC	CASSSGLSSYNEQFF
TRBV7-9	NA	few	TRBJ2-5	TGTGCCAGCAGCTTAATGCAGGGGCAAGAGACCCAGTACTTC	CASSLMQGQETQYF
TRBV16	TRBD1	NA	TRBJ1-2	TGTGCCAGCAGCCCCACAGGGGTTGGCTACACCTTC	CASSPTGVGYTF
TRBV7-3	TRBD2	NA	TRBJ2-7	TGTGCCAGCAGCTTAGGGACTAGCGGGAGTCGGGAGCAGTACTTC	CASSLGTSGSREQYF
TRBV11-3	NA	NA	TRBJ2-1	TGTGCCAGCAGCTTAGGACTTTCGGGCAATGAGCAGTTCTTC	CASSLGLSGNEQFF
TRBV5-4	NA	NA	TRBJ2-1	TGTGCCAGCAGCGCCGCGAATGAGCAGTTCTTC	CASSAANEQFF
TRBV5-7	TRBD2	NA	TRBJ2-3	TGTGCCAGCAGCTTGTATTCGGGAGGGCCCGTAGATACGCAGTATTTT	CASSLYSGGPVDTQYF
TRBV4-1	NA	NA	TRBJ2-7	TGCGCCAGCAGCCAAGATCCCAGGGCCTACTCCTACGAGCAGTACTTC	CASSQDPRAYSYEQYF
TRBV7-3	TRBD2	NA	TRBJ2-5	TGTGCCAGCAGCTTAGACGGGAGGGCCCTCAGAGAGACCCAGTACTTC	CASSLDGRALRETQYF
TRBV4-1	NA	few	TRBJ2-7	TGCGCCAGCAGCCAAGATCCTGGAGATTCCTACGAGCAGTACTTC	CASSQDPGDSYEQYF
TRBV6-5	TRBD2	NA	TRBJ2-1	TGTGCCAGCAGTTCGGGACTAGCCTACAATGAGCAGTTCTTC	CASSSGLAYNEQFF
TRBV6-5	NA	NA	TRBJ1-1	TGTGCCAGCAGCCTATTACCAGGGGTGTACACTGAAGCTTTCTTT	CASSLLPGVYTEAFF
TRBV7-6	TRBD1	NA	TRBJ1-6	TGTGCCAGCAGCCTCTCGGGACAGGGAAGTTCACCCCTCCACTTT	CASSLSGQGSSPLHF
TRBV6-1	NA	NA	TRBJ1-2	TGTGCCAGCAGCCCCCCGCAGGGGTACGGCTACACCTTC	CASSPPQGYGYTF
TRBV19	NA	NA	TRBJ2-5	TGTGCCAGTAGTAACGAACGATCGGGGCAAGAGACCCAGTACTTC	CASSNERSGQETQYF
TRBV1	NA	once	TRBJ2-7	TGCACCAGCAGCCAAAGTGGACCCCGGACTAGCGGGCAATACGAGCAGTACTTC	CTSSQSGPRTSGQYEQYF
TRBV11-2	TRBD2	few	TRBJ2-1	TGTGCCAGCAGCTTAGGCCGACTAGCGGGAGGCAATGAGCAGTTCTTC	CASSLGRLAGGNEQFF
TRBV15	NA	NA	TRBJ2-2	TGTGCCACCAGCAGAGTTCAGGGTTGGACCGGGGAGCTGTTTTTT	CATSRVQGWTGELFF
TRBV7-2	TRBD1	NA	TRBJ1-1	TGTGCCAGCAGCCCCGGGACAGGGTTTGGGAACACTGAAGCTTTCTTT	CASSPGTGFGNTEAFF
TRBV18	NA	NA	TRBJ1-2	TGTGCCAGCTCACCACGGGGGGAACTTGGCTACACCTTC	CASSPRGELGYTF
TRBV19	NA	few	TRBJ1-3	TGTGCCAGTAGTACGGGCAGGACTAACTCTGGAAACACCATATATTTT	CASSTGRTNSGNTIYF
TRBV5-1	TRBD1	NA	TRBJ2-1	TGCGCCAGCAGCCGCGCCCTCGGGACAGGGGGAGAGCAGTTCTTC	CASSRALGTGGEQFF
TRBV28	NA	NA	TRBJ2-3	TGTGCCAGCAGTCTCGCCCTACGGGGTGGGCTGGGCTACAGCACAGATACGCAGTATTTT	CASSLALRGGLGYSTDTQYF
TRBV9	TRBD2	NA	TRBJ2-1	TGTGCCAGCAGCCCTCGGACTAGCGGGAGCTCTAGCTCCTACAATGAGCAGTTCTTC	CASSPRTSGSSSSYNEQFF
TRBV6-1	NA	NA	TRBJ2-2	TGTGCCTCACAGGGCCTGACGAACACCGGGGAGCTGTTTTTT	CASQGLTNTGELFF
TRBV29-1	TRBD1	NA	TRBJ2-3	TGCAGCGTTGAAACCCCGGGGACAGGGGGCACAGATACGCAGTATTTT	CSVETPGTGGTDTQYF
TRBV19	NA	NA	TRBJ1-4	TGTGCCAGTAGTGCATCGCAGGGTCTAGGTGAAAAACTGTTTTTT	CASSASQGLGEKLFF
TRBV28	NA	NA	TRBJ2-7	TGTGCCAGCAGCCCCAGGCCCTCCAGGGGCTACGAGCAGTACTTC	CASSPRPSRGYEQYF
TRBV28	NA	once	TRBJ2-7	TGTGCCAGCAGCCCACCCCCAGGGTCCGAAGGGGCTCAGCAGTACTTC	CASSPPPGSEGAQQYF
TRBV2	TRBD2	NA	TRBJ2-7	TGTGCCAGCAGTGATAGCGGGAGCCGCTACGAGCAGTACTTC	CASSDSGSRYEQYF